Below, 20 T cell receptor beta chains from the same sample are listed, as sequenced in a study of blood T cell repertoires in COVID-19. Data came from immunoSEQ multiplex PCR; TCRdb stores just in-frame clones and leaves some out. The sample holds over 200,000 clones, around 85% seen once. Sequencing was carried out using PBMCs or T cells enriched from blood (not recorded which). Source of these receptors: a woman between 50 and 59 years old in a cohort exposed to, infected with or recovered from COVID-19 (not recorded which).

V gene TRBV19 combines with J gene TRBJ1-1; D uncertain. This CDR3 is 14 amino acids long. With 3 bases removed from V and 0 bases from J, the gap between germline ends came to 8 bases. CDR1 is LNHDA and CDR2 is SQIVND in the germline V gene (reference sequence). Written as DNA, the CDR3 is TGTGCCAGTAGTATGGCCTTGGTGAACACTGAAGCTTTCTTT. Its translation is CASSMALVNTEAFF.

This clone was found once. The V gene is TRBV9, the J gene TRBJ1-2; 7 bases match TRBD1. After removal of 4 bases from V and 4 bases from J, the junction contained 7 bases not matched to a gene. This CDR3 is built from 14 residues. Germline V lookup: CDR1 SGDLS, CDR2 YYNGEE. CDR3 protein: CASSPTGQIYGYTF. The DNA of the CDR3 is TGTGCCAGCAGCCCTACGGGACAGATCTATGGCTACACCTTC.

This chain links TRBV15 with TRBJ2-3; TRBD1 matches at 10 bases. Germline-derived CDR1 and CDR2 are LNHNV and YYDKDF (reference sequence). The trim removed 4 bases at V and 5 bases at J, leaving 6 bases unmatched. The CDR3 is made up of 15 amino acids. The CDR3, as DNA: TGTGCCACCAGCACGCCTAGGACAGGGGGAGATACGCAGTATTTT. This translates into CATSTPRTGGDTQYF.

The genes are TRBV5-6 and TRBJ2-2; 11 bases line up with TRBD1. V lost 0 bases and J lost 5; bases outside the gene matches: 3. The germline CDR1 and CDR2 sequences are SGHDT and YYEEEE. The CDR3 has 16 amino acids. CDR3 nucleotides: TGTGCCAGCAGCTTGGCGGACAGGGGGCGAACCGGGGAGCTGTTTTTT. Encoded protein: CASSLADRGRTGELFF.

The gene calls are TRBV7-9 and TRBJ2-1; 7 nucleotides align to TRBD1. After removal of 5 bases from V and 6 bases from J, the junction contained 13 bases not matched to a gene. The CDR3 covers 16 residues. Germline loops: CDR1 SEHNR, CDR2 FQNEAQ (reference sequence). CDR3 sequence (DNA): TGTGCCAGCAGCCCCCCGTCGGCAGGGGGTGGCAATGAGCAGTTCTTC. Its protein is CASSPPSAGGGNEQFF.

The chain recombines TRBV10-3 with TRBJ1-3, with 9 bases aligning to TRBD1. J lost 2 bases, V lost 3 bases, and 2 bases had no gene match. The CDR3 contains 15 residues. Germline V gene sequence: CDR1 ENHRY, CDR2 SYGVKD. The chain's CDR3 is CAISDRDRAGNTIYF. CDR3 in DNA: TGTGCCATCAGTGACCGGGACAGGGCTGGAAACACCATATATTTT.

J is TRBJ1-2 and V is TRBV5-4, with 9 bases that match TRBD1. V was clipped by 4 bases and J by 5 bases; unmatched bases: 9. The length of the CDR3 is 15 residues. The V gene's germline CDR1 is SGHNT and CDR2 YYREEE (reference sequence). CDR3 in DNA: TGTGCCAGCAGCGGCCGGGACAGGGTTTCTTATGGCTACACCTTC. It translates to CASSGRDRVSYGYTF.

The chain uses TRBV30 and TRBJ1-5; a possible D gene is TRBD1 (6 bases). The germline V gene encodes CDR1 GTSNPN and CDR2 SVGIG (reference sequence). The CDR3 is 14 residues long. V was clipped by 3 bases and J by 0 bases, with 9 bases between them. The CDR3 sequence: CAWSGDNSNQPQHF. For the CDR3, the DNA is TGTGCCTGGAGCGGGGACAATAGCAATCAGCCCCAGCATTTT.

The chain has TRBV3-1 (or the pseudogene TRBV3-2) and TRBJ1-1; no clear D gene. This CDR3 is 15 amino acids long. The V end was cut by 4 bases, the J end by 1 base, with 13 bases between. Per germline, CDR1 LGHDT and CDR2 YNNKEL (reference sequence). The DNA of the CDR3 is TGTGCCAGCAGCCTCAGCGGGGTCGAGAACACTGAAGCTTTCTTT. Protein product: CASSLSGVENTEAFF.

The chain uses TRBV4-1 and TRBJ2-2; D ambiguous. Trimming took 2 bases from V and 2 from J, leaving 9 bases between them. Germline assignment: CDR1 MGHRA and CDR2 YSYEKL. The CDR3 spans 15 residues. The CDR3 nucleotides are TGCGCCAGCAGCCAAACCTGGGCTAACACCGGGGAGCTGTTTTTT. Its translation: CASSQTWANTGELFF.

CDR3 protein: CASSHPGQGSYEQYF. CDR3 DNA sequence: TGCGCCAGCAGCCATCCGGGACAGGGTTCCTACGAGCAGTACTTC. The chain employs TRBV4-1 and TRBJ2-7; TRBD1 agrees at 9 bases. The CDR3 has 15 residues. V was pared by 3 bases and J by 1 base, with 4 bases of the junction left unmatched. The germline CDR1 and CDR2 sequences are MGHRA and YSYEKL.

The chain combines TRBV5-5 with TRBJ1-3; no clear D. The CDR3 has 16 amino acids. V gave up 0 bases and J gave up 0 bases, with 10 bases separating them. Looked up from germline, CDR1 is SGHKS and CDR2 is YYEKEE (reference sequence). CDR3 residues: CASSLVMWSSGNTIYF. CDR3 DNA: TGTGCCAGCAGCTTGGTTATGTGGAGCTCTGGAAACACCATATATTTT.

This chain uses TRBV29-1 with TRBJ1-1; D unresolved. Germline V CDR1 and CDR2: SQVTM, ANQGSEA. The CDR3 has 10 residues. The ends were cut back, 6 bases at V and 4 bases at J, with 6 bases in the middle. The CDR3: CSVVATEAFF. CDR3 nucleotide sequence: TGCAGCGTAGTGGCCACTGAAGCTTTCTTT. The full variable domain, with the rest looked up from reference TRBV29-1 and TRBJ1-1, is SAVISQKPSRDICQRGTSLTIQCQVDSQVTMMFWYRQQPGQSLTLIATANQGSEATYESGFVIDKFPISRPNLTFSTLTVSNMSPEDSSIYLCSVVATEAFFGQGTRLTVV.

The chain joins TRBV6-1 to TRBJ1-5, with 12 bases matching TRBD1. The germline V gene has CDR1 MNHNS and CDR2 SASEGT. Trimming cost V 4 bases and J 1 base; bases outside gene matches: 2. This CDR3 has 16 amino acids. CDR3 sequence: CASSAGQGASNQPQHF. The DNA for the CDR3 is TGTGCCAGCAGTGCGGGACAGGGGGCGAGCAATCAGCCCCAGCATTTT.

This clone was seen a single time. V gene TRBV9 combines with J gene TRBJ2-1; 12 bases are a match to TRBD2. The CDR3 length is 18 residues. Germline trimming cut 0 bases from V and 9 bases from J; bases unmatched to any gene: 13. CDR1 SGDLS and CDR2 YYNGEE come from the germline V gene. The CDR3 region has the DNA TGTGCCAGCAGCGTAGGCCCCCATACTAGCGGGGGGCAGGGTGAGCAGTTCTTC. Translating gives CASSVGPHTSGGQGEQFF.

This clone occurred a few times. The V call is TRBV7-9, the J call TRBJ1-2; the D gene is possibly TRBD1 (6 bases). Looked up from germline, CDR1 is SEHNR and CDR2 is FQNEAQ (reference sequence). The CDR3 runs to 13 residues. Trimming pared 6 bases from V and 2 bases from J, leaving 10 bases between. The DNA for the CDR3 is TGTGCCAGCAGGGCTACAGGGAACTATGGCTACACCTTC. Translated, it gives CASRATGNYGYTF.

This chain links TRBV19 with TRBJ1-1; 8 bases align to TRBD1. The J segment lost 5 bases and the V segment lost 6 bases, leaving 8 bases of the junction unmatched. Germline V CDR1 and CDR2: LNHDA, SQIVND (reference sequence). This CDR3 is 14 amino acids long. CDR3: CASSPDRGFTEAFF. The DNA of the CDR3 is TGTGCCAGTAGCCCCGACAGGGGATTTACTGAAGCTTTCTTT.

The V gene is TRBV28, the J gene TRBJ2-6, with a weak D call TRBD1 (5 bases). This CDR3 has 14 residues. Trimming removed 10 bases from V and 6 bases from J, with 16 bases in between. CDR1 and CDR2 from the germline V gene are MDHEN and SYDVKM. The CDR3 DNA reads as TGTGCCACGAGCGACAGTAAGATGGCCAACGTCCTGACTTTC. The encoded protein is CATSDSKMANVLTF.

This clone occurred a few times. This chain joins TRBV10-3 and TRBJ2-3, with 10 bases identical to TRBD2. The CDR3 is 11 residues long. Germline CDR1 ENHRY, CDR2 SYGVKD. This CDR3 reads CSSGGGNTQYF. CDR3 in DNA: TGTTCTAGCGGGGGAGGAAATACGCAGTATTTT.

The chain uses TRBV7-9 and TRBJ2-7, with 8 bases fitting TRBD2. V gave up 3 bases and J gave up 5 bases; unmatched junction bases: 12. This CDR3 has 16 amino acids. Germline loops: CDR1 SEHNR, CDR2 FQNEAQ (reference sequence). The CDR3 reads CASSLWTSLGRDEQYF. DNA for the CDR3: TGTGCCAGCAGCTTGTGGACTAGCCTGGGTAGGGACGAGCAGTACTTC.